The clone carrying this T cell receptor beta chain was recorded only once. The antigen remains undetermined. Method: immunoSEQ multiplex PCR; TCRdb's copy keeps in-frame clones and lacks some. The sample has some 150,000 clones, 91% seen once. The sample belongs to a study of T cell responses to AZD1222 COVID-19 vaccine. V lost 1 base and J 5 bases, leaving 14 bases between the germline ends. The germline V gene has CDR1 SGHTA and CDR2 FQGTGA. The CDR3 consists of 15 residues. General study points: All repertoire sampling was performed exclusively after the peak T cell response. At baseline, just 6 or 7 AZD1222 recipients tested seropositive. Reportedly, close to half of spike-specific TCRs are directed against unmutated variant regions. Most donors were white British and more were female, and clonal diversity was possibly underestimated.

V gene TRBV7-3 combines with J gene TRBJ2-5; D possibly corresponds to TRBD2 (5 bases). The receptor was isolated from an adult in good health. Sequenced here: peripheral blood, sampled on day 0 of AZD1222 vaccination. In DNA, the CDR3 is TGTGCCAGCAGCTTAAGGGGAGTGGGTTGGGAGACCCAGTACTTC. Protein: CASSLRGVGWETQYF.